This T cell receptor (beta chain) derives from a study of blood T cell repertoires in COVID-19 (dated by TCRdb to the early 2020s). Broadly, across the study: Recovered participants in ImmuneRACE Cohort 3 were defined by two consecutive negative NP/OP PCR tests, clearance by a healthcare professional, or resolution of symptoms. Samples covering the acute and convalescent phases of COVID-19 were provided by collaborators in the United States, Italy and Spain. The prospective study material was composed of cDNA or gDNA derived from T cells, B-cell-depleted T cells, or PBMCs. Deeply sampled blood TCRbeta repertoires from subjects exposed to, actively infected with, or recovered from COVID-19 were included in the dataset. The repertoires were released in a freely available public database meant as a resource for research on the immune response to SARS-CoV-2. Samples came from the ongoing ImmuneRACE study (first 160 participants) plus 1,254 subjects from 6 global collaborators. The sample metadata nearly always contained a de-identified subject ID, COVID-19 status, age in years and sex. Where available, HLA class I and class II types were obtained from metadata supplied by the sample provider rather than from assay-based typing.

The CDR3 contains 13 residues, cysteine and phenylalanine counted. This entry keeps only the CDR3 DNA: 39 bases, framed from base 1. V drops 0 bases and J drops 8 bases, leaving 10 bases in between. For CDR1 and CDR2, the germline V gene lists KGHSH and LQKENI. Here is what the overall study found, with its caveats: The amount of clinical and demographic metadata varied by source and participant and was provided uncurated.

Regarding this clone: What this receptor recognizes is not known. One base away there is no much larger clone; base qualities are not given.

In the prospective study, participants were 18 to 89 years old, resided in 24 geographic areas of the United States, and were enrolled through a virtual design. In the prospective study, cohorts were assigned on the basis of participant-reported clinical history obtained from a screening survey and a study questionnaire. In the prospective study, whole blood, serum and a nasopharyngeal or oropharyngeal swab were collected from each participant by mobile phlebotomists. Participants in the prospective study had the option to provide additional blood draws and questionnaires over an approximately 2-month period. Blood samples from the prospective study were shipped frozen or at room temperature prior to DNA extraction. TCRbeta CDR3 regions were amplified from genomic DNA using the immunoSEQ Assay, a bias-controlled multiplex PCR. Concerning the study's data processing: The number of nucleated cells in each sample was estimated by amplification of reference gene primers within the assay. Sequence reads were collapsed and filtered to measure the absolute abundance of every unique TCRbeta CDR3 rearrangement. For each sample, productive Simpson clonality was calculated by taking the square root of Simpson's diversity index across productive rearrangements. The source is immuneACCESS, and TCRdb retained only in-frame sequences with V and J called. Part of the clones is not carried over; for the studies checked, unresolved V genes explain less than half of this, and the remainder is unexplained. V, J and clone size reflect that table, while D and trimming were determined from the DNA. The sample records about 270,000 clones, around nine tenths of which are singletons. Jointly, the top ten make up over 2% of the sample.

The V and J segments used are TRBV18 and TRBJ1-2; too little of a D gene remains to name it. The sequenced sample consisted of PBMCs or T cells enriched from blood (not recorded which). The clonotype was recovered from a woman aged 60-75 years in a cohort exposed to, infected with or recovered from COVID-19 (not recorded which). The DNA sequence is given as TGTGCCAGCTCACCACCGGGAACGGGGGGCTACACCTTC. This gives the protein CASSPPGTGGYTF.